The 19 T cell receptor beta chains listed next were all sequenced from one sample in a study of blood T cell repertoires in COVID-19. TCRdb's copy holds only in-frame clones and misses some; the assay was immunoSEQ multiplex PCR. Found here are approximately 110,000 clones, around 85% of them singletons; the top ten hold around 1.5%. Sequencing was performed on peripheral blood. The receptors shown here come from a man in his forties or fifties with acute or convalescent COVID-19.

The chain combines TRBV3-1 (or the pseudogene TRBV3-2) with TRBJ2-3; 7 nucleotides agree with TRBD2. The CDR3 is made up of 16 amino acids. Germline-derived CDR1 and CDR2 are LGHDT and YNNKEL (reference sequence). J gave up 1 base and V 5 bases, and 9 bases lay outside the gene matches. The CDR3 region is CASSLRGAGRTDTQYF. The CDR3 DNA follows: TGTGCCAGCAGCTTACGGGGAGCGGGACGCACAGATACGCAGTATTTT.

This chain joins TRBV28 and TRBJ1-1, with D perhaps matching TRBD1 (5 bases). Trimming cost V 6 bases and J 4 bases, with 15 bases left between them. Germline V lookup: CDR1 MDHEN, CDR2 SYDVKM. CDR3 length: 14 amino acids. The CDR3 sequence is CASSSDAGRTEAFF. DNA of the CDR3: TGTGCCAGCAGCTCAGATGCAGGGCGCACTGAAGCTTTCTTT.

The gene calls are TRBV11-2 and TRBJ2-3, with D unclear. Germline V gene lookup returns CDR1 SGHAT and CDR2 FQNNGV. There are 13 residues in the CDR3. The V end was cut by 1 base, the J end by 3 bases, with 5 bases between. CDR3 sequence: CASSLGRTDTQYF. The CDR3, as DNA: TGTGCCAGCAGCTTAGGCAGAACAGATACGCAGTATTTT. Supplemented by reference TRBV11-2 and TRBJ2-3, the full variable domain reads EAGVAQSPRYKIIEKRQSVAFWCNPISGHATLYWYQQILGQGPKLLIQFQNNGVVDDSQLPKDRFSAERLKGVDSTLKIQPAKLEDSAVYLCASSLGRTDTQYFGPGTRLTVL.

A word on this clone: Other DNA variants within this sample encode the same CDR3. The CDR3 sequence is CASSVDGSSGNTIYF. The CDR3 nucleotides are TGTGCCAGCAGCGTAGACGGTAGCTCTGGAAACACCATATATTTT. J is TRBJ1-3 and V is TRBV9; D is undetermined. From germline, CDR1 is SGDLS and CDR2 YYNGEE. CDR3 size: 15 residues. Trimming removed 0 bases at V and 0 bases at J, with 7 bases between.

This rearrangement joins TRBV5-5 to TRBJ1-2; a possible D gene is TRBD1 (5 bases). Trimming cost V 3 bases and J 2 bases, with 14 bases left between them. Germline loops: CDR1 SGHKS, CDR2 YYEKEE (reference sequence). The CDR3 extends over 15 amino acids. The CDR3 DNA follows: TGTGCCAGCAGCTCCGGGGGACGCTCCAACTATGGCTACACCTTC. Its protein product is CASSSGGRSNYGYTF.

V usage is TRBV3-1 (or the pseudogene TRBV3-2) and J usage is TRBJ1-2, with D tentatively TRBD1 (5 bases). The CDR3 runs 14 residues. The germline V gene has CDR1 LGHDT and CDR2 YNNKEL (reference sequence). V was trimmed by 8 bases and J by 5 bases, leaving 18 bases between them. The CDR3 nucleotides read TGTGCCAGCGGTTGGGGGGACGGCTCGTATGGCTACACCTTC. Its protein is CASGWGDGSYGYTF.

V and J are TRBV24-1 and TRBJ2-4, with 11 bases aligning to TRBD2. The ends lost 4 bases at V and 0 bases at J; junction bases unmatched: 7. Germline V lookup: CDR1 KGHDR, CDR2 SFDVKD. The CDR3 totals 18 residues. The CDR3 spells CATSDSLAGGLAKNIQYF. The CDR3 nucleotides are TGTGCCACCAGTGACTCGCTAGCGGGGGGACTAGCCAAAAACATTCAGTACTTC.

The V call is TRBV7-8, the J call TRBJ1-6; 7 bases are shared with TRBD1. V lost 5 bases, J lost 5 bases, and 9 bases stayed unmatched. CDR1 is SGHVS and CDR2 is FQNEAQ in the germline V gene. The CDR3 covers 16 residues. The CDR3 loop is CASSIEGQLDNSPLHF. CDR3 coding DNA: TGTGCCAGCAGCATAGAGGGACAGCTTGATAATTCACCCCTCCACTTT.

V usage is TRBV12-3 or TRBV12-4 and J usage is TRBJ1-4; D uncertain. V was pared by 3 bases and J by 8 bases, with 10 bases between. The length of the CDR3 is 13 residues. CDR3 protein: CASSLIGREKLFF. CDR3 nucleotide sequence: TGTGCCAGCAGTTTGATAGGGAGGGAAAAACTGTTTTTT.

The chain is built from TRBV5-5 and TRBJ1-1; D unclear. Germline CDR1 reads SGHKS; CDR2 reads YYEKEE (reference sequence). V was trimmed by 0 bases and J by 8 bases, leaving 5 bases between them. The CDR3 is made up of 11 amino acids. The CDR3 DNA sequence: TGTGCCAGCAGCTTGGTGGCCGAAGCTTTCTTT. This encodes CASSLVAEAFF.

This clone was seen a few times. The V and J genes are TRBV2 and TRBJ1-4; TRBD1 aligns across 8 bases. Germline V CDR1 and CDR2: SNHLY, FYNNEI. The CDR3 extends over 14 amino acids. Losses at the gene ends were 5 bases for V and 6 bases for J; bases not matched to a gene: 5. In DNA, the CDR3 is TGTGCCAGCAGTCCGGGACAGGCCCATGAAAAACTGTTTTTT. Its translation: CASSPGQAHEKLFF.

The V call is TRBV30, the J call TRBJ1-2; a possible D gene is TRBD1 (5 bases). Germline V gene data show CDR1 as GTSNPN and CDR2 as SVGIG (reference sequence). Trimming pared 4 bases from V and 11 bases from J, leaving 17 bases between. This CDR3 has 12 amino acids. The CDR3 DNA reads TGTGCCTGGACCCTAGCAGGCCGGGGGTACACCTTC. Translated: CAWTLAGRGYTF.

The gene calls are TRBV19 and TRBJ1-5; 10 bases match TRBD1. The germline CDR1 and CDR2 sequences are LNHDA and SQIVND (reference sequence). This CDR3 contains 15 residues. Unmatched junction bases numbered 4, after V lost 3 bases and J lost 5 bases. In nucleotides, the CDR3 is TGTGCCAGTAGTATTACGGGACAGGGGCATCAGCCCCAGCATTTT. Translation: CASSITGQGHQPQHF.

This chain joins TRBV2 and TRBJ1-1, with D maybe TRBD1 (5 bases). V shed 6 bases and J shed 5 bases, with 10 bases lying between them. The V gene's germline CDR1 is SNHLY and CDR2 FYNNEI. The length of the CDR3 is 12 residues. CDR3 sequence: CASSSGRTEAFF. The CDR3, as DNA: TGTGCCAGCAGCTCAGGGCGGACTGAAGCTTTCTTT.

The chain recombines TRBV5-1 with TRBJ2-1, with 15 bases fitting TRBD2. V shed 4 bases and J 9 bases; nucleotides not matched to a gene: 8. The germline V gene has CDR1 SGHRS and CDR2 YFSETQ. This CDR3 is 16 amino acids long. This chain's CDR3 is CASSPGTSGGRGEQFF. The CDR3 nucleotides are TGCGCCAGCAGCCCTGGGACTAGCGGGGGGCGGGGTGAGCAGTTCTTC.

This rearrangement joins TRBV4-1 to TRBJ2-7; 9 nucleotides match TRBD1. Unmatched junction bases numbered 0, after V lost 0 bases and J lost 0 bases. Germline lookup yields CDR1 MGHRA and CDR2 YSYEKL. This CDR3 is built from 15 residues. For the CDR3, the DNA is TGCGCCAGCAGCCAAGAGGGACAGGGCTCCTACGAGCAGTACTTC. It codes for CASSQEGQGSYEQYF.

This CDR3 is CASSQGAGGGPQETQYF. Here the CDR3 DNA reads TGTGCCAGCAGCCAAGGGGCAGGGGGAGGTCCCCAAGAGACCCAGTACTTC. The chain carries TRBV14 and TRBJ2-5, with D maybe TRBD1 (7 bases). The CDR3 covers 17 residues. Germline CDR1 is SGHDN and CDR2 is FVKESK. V was cut by 1 base and J by 1 base, with 16 bases left in between.

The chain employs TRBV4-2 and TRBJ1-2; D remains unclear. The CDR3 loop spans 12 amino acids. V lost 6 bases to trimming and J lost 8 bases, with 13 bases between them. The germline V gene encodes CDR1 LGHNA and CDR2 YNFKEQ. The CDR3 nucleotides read TGTGCCAGCAGGTTTAGGGAGGAAGGCTACACCTTC. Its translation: CASRFREEGYTF.

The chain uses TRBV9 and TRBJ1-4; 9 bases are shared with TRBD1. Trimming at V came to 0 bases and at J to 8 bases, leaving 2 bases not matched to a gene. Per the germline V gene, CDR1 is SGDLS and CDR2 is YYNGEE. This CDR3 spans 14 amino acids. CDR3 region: CASSVAGTGEKLFF. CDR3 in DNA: TGTGCCAGCAGCGTAGCCGGGACAGGGGAAAAACTGTTTTTT.